Listed below are T cell receptor beta chains from one sample, sequenced in a study of T-cell memory formation after mild COVID-19. TCRdb re-derived calls from the 5' RACE reads in MiXCR, one entry per CDR3 protein. The profile shows 210,000 or so distinct CDR3 sequences, roughly 10% of them singletons. Material: PBMCs or a T cell subset sorted from them (not recorded which). These receptors all stem from a young man who had mild COVID-19 (a few samples of this study predate the infection). Cell type and time point are not known. The CDR3 runs from the conserved cysteine through the conserved F or W. The D gene is left open where the match is weak. Size tells how often a clone was seen (once, few, many) or the class of an expanded clone, and some rows leave it out.

d_gene: NA; abundance: NA; j_gene: TRBJ1-3; v_gene: TRBV7-8; CDR3aa: CASSTSGHRTAYSGNTIYF; CDR3nt: TGTGCCAGCAGCACCTCGGGACACAGGACAGCATACTCTGGAAACACCATATATTTT
d_gene: NA; abundance: many; j_gene: TRBJ1-6; v_gene: TRBV7-2; CDR3aa: CASSFSNSPLHF; CDR3nt: TGTGCCAGCAGCTTTTCGAATTCACCCCTCCACTTT
d_gene: NA; abundance: NA; j_gene: TRBJ2-5; v_gene: TRBV5-1; CDR3aa: CASSLAAPQETQYF; CDR3nt: TGCGCCAGCAGCTTGGCAGCACCACAAGAGACCCAGTACTTC
d_gene: TRBD1; abundance: NA; j_gene: TRBJ2-5; v_gene: TRBV29-1; CDR3aa: CSVSRGPETQYF; CDR3nt: TGCAGCGTTAGTAGGGGGCCAGAGACCCAGTACTTC
d_gene: NA; abundance: NA; j_gene: TRBJ1-1; v_gene: TRBV5-1; CDR3aa: CASSPRWENTEAFF; CDR3nt: TGCGCCAGCAGCCCCCGATGGGAGAACACTGAAGCTTTCTTT
d_gene: TRBD1; abundance: few; j_gene: TRBJ1-1; v_gene: TRBV7-2; CDR3aa: CASSTDRGEAFF; CDR3nt: TGTGCCAGCAGCACGGACAGGGGTGAAGCTTTCTTT
d_gene: TRBD2; abundance: many; j_gene: TRBJ2-3; v_gene: TRBV5-6; CDR3aa: CASSHGGGTSDTQYF; CDR3nt: TGTGCCAGCAGCCACGGCGGGGGGACATCAGATACGCAGTATTTT
d_gene: NA; abundance: NA; j_gene: TRBJ2-3; v_gene: TRBV7-2; CDR3aa: CASSTDRGTDTQYF; CDR3nt: TGTGCCAGCAGCACCGACAGAGGCACAGATACGCAGTATTTT
d_gene: NA; abundance: NA; j_gene: TRBJ2-7; v_gene: TRBV3-1; CDR3aa: CASSQTLGEQYF; CDR3nt: TGTGCCAGCAGCCAAACGTTAGGCGAGCAGTACTTC
d_gene: NA; abundance: NA; j_gene: TRBJ1-5; v_gene: TRBV12-3/TRBV12-4; CDR3aa: CASSSGGLPNQPQHF; CDR3nt: TGTGCCAGCAGTTCCGGGGGGCTGCCCAATCAGCCCCAGCATTTT
d_gene: NA; abundance: few; j_gene: TRBJ2-5; v_gene: TRBV10-3; CDR3aa: CAISGGLQETQYF; CDR3nt: TGTGCCATCAGTGGTGGCCTACAAGAGACCCAGTACTTC
d_gene: NA; abundance: many; j_gene: TRBJ1-2; v_gene: TRBV18; CDR3aa: CASSPQENYGYTF; CDR3nt: TGTGCCAGCTCACCACAGGAGAACTATGGCTACACCTTC
d_gene: TRBD1; abundance: NA; j_gene: TRBJ1-5; v_gene: TRBV6-1; CDR3aa: CASSSGQVNYQPQHF; CDR3nt: TGTGCCAGCAGCTCAGGACAGGTGAACTATCAGCCCCAGCATTTT
d_gene: NA; abundance: few; j_gene: TRBJ2-7; v_gene: TRBV28; CDR3aa: CASSLPRDSYEQYF; CDR3nt: TGTGCCAGCAGTTTGCCTCGTGACTCCTACGAGCAGTACTTC
d_gene: NA; abundance: many; j_gene: TRBJ2-2; v_gene: TRBV5-1; CDR3aa: CASSLDTQDTGELFF; CDR3nt: TGCGCCAGCAGCCTGGACACCCAAGACACCGGGGAGCTGTTTTTT
d_gene: NA; abundance: NA; j_gene: TRBJ1-2; v_gene: TRBV28; CDR3aa: CASRGTGEGYTF; CDR3nt: TGTGCCAGCAGGGGGACGGGGGAGGGCTACACCTTC
d_gene: TRBD2; abundance: NA; j_gene: TRBJ2-3; v_gene: TRBV6-4; CDR3aa: CASSDSASGSTDTQYF; CDR3nt: TGTGCCAGCAGTGACTCGGCTAGCGGGAGCACAGATACGCAGTATTTT
d_gene: NA; abundance: NA; j_gene: TRBJ2-3; v_gene: TRBV28; CDR3aa: CASMVSPDLSYGTDTQYF; CDR3nt: TGTGCCAGCATGGTGTCCCCGGACCTATCCTATGGCACAGATACGCAGTATTTT
d_gene: TRBD1; abundance: NA; j_gene: TRBJ1-2; v_gene: TRBV6-5; CDR3aa: CASSYYRGTTGGYTF; CDR3nt: TGTGCCAGCAGTTACTACAGGGGTACAACTGGTGGCTACACCTTC
d_gene: NA; abundance: NA; j_gene: TRBJ1-1; v_gene: TRBV3-1; CDR3aa: CASSQSGGGAFF; CDR3nt: TGTGCCAGCAGCCAGAGTGGAGGGGGGGCTTTCTTT
d_gene: NA; abundance: few; j_gene: TRBJ2-3; v_gene: TRBV10-3; CDR3aa: CAISKTDTQYF; CDR3nt: TGTGCCATCAGTAAGACAGATACGCAGTATTTT
d_gene: NA; abundance: NA; j_gene: TRBJ1-5; v_gene: TRBV19; CDR3aa: CASGGSSNQPQHF; CDR3nt: TGTGCCAGCGGGGGCAGCAGCAATCAGCCCCAGCATTTT
d_gene: NA; abundance: NA; j_gene: TRBJ1-2; v_gene: TRBV12-3/TRBV12-4; CDR3aa: CASSIHHREGYGYTF; CDR3nt: TGTGCCAGCAGTATCCATCACAGGGAGGGTTACGGCTACACCTTC
d_gene: NA; abundance: many; j_gene: TRBJ2-3; v_gene: TRBV7-9; CDR3aa: CASSLVGVSDTQYF; CDR3nt: TGTGCCAGCAGCTTGGTTGGGGTTTCAGATACGCAGTATTTT
d_gene: TRBD1; abundance: few; j_gene: TRBJ2-7; v_gene: TRBV12-3/TRBV12-4; CDR3aa: CASTDRRTGGQIF; CDR3nt: TGTGCCAGCACCGATCGTAGGACAGGGGGCCAGATCTTC
d_gene: TRBD1; abundance: NA; j_gene: TRBJ2-5; v_gene: TRBV20-1; CDR3aa: CSATGWGQGASTSGQETQYF; CDR3nt: TGCAGTGCTACAGGATGGGGACAGGGGGCTTCGACTAGCGGACAAGAGACCCAGTACTTC
d_gene: TRBD2; abundance: few; j_gene: TRBJ2-1; v_gene: TRBV7-3; CDR3aa: CASSLTSGGAGFF; CDR3nt: TGTGCCAGCAGCTTAACTAGCGGGGGGGCCGGGTTCTTC
d_gene: TRBD1; abundance: many; j_gene: TRBJ1-1; v_gene: TRBV5-4; CDR3aa: CASSSGGEPAEAFF; CDR3nt: TGTGCCAGCAGCTCAGGGGGCGAACCTGCTGAAGCTTTCTTT
d_gene: NA; abundance: few; j_gene: TRBJ1-1; v_gene: TRBV5-1; CDR3aa: CASSLKPGWDTEAFF; CDR3nt: TGCGCCAGCAGCTTGAAGCCAGGGTGGGACACTGAAGCTTTCTTT
d_gene: NA; abundance: NA; j_gene: TRBJ1-1; v_gene: TRBV24-1; CDR3aa: CAVTRGTEAFF; CDR3nt: TGTGCCGTGACGCGGGGCACTGAAGCTTTCTTT
d_gene: TRBD1; abundance: NA; j_gene: TRBJ1-2; v_gene: TRBV10-3; CDR3aa: CAISGQGGHGYTF; CDR3nt: TGTGCCATCAGTGGACAGGGGGGGCATGGCTACACCTTC
d_gene: NA; abundance: few; j_gene: TRBJ2-3; v_gene: TRBV20-1; CDR3aa: CSARVGGRTDTQYF; CDR3nt: TGCAGTGCTAGAGTAGGGGGAAGGACAGATACGCAGTATTTT
d_gene: TRBD1; abundance: NA; j_gene: TRBJ2-7; v_gene: TRBV10-1; CDR3aa: CASSDDRVAYELYF; CDR3nt: TGCGCCAGCAGTGACGACAGGGTCGCCTACGAGCTGTACTTC
d_gene: TRBD1; abundance: many; j_gene: TRBJ1-1; v_gene: TRBV5-1; CDR3aa: CASSLGTGIEAFF; CDR3nt: TGCGCCAGCAGCTTGGGGACAGGGATTGAAGCTTTCTTT
d_gene: NA; abundance: NA; j_gene: TRBJ2-1; v_gene: TRBV12-3/TRBV12-4; CDR3aa: CASTPSRAGQFF; CDR3nt: TGTGCCAGCACCCCCTCCCGGGCAGGTCAGTTCTTC
d_gene: TRBD1; abundance: few; j_gene: TRBJ2-4; v_gene: TRBV4-2; CDR3aa: CASSQEGQGPGIQYF; CDR3nt: TGTGCCAGCAGCCAAGAGGGACAGGGGCCCGGGATTCAGTACTTC
d_gene: NA; abundance: few; j_gene: TRBJ2-6; v_gene: TRBV27; CDR3aa: CASSPRGDSGANVLTF; CDR3nt: TGTGCCAGCAGCCCTAGGGGGGACTCTGGGGCCAACGTCCTGACTTTC
d_gene: TRBD2; abundance: NA; j_gene: TRBJ2-1; v_gene: TRBV7-2; CDR3aa: CASSIGLAGWCEQFF; CDR3nt: TGTGCCAGCAGCATAGGACTAGCGGGGTGGTGTGAGCAGTTCTTC
d_gene: TRBD2; abundance: NA; j_gene: TRBJ2-4; v_gene: TRBV9; CDR3aa: CASSPTSGGSLVAKNIQYF; CDR3nt: TGTGCCAGCAGCCCGACTAGCGGGGGGTCCCTCGTAGCCAAAAACATTCAGTACTTC
d_gene: NA; abundance: few; j_gene: TRBJ1-4; v_gene: TRBV7-6; CDR3aa: CASSLSVSIGSGDEKLFF; CDR3nt: TGTGCCAGCAGCTTAAGCGTTTCGATTGGCAGCGGAGATGAAAAACTGTTTTTT
d_gene: NA; abundance: NA; j_gene: TRBJ1-1; v_gene: TRBV30; CDR3aa: CAWSQFVFGTEAFF; CDR3nt: TGTGCCTGGAGTCAATTCGTTTTCGGGACTGAAGCTTTCTTT
d_gene: TRBD1; abundance: few; j_gene: TRBJ1-1; v_gene: TRBV7-2; CDR3aa: CASSSQRQGRDTEAFF; CDR3nt: TGTGCCAGCAGCTCGCAACGACAGGGAAGGGACACTGAAGCTTTCTTT
d_gene: NA; abundance: few; j_gene: TRBJ1-2; v_gene: TRBV5-1; CDR3aa: CASSLAVQGHGYTF; CDR3nt: TGCGCCAGCAGCTTGGCCGTGCAGGGCCATGGCTACACCTTC
d_gene: TRBD1; abundance: few; j_gene: TRBJ2-1; v_gene: TRBV7-3; CDR3aa: CASSSRTGRDYNEQFF; CDR3nt: TGTGCCAGCAGCTCCCGGACAGGTCGGGATTACAATGAGCAGTTCTTC
d_gene: NA; abundance: NA; j_gene: TRBJ1-2; v_gene: TRBV30; CDR3aa: CAWTTGLYGYTF; CDR3nt: TGTGCCTGGACCACAGGGCTCTATGGCTACACCTTC
d_gene: NA; abundance: many; j_gene: TRBJ1-4; v_gene: TRBV29-1; CDR3aa: CSVGAYNEKLFF; CDR3nt: TGCAGCGTGGGGGCCTATAATGAAAAACTGTTTTTT
d_gene: TRBD1; abundance: few; j_gene: TRBJ2-5; v_gene: TRBV18; CDR3aa: CASSPTGGVETQYF; CDR3nt: TGTGCCAGCTCACCCACAGGGGGCGTGGAGACCCAGTACTTC
d_gene: TRBD1; abundance: many; j_gene: TRBJ2-7; v_gene: TRBV5-1; CDR3aa: CASSGDRGPSYEQYF; CDR3nt: TGCGCCAGCAGCGGGGACAGGGGGCCCTCCTACGAGCAGTACTTC
d_gene: TRBD2; abundance: NA; j_gene: TRBJ2-3; v_gene: TRBV20-1; CDR3aa: CSARAGGGRDTQYF; CDR3nt: TGCAGTGCTAGGGCCGGGGGGGGACGAGATACGCAGTATTTT
d_gene: TRBD2; abundance: NA; j_gene: TRBJ2-3; v_gene: TRBV4-3; CDR3aa: CASSQDITAGSTDTQYF; CDR3nt: TGCGCCAGCAGCCAAGATATCACAGCGGGGAGCACAGATACGCAGTATTTT
d_gene: TRBD1; abundance: few; j_gene: TRBJ1-6; v_gene: TRBV12-3/TRBV12-4; CDR3aa: CASSWTGVGNPPLHF; CDR3nt: TGTGCCAGCAGTTGGACAGGGGTCGGGAATCCACCCCTCCACTTT
d_gene: NA; abundance: NA; j_gene: TRBJ2-7; v_gene: TRBV2; CDR3aa: CASGREDEQYF; CDR3nt: TGTGCCAGCGGTAGGGAGGACGAGCAGTACTTC
d_gene: NA; abundance: NA; j_gene: TRBJ1-4; v_gene: TRBV28; CDR3aa: CASSFGGPTNEKLFF; CDR3nt: TGTGCCAGCAGTTTCGGGGGTCCAACTAATGAAAAACTGTTTTTT